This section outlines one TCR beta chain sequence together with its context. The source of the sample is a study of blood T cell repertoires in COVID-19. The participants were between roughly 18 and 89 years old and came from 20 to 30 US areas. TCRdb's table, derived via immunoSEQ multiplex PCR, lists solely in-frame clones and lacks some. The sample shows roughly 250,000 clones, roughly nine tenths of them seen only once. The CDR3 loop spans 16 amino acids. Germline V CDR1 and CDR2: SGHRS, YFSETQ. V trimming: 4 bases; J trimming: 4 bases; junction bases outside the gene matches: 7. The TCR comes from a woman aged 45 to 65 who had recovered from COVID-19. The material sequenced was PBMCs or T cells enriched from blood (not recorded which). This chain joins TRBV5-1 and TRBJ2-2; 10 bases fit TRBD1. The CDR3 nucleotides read TGCGCCAGCAGCCCCCCGGGACAGGGGACCACCGGGGAGCTGTTTTTT. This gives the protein CASSPPGQGTTGELFF. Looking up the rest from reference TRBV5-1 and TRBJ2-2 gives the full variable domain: KAGVTQTPRYLIKTRGQQVTLSCSPISGHRSVSWYQQTPGQGLQFLFEYFSETQRNKGNFPGRFSGRQFSNSRSEMNVSTLELGDSALYLCASSPPGQGTTGELFFGEGSRLTVL.